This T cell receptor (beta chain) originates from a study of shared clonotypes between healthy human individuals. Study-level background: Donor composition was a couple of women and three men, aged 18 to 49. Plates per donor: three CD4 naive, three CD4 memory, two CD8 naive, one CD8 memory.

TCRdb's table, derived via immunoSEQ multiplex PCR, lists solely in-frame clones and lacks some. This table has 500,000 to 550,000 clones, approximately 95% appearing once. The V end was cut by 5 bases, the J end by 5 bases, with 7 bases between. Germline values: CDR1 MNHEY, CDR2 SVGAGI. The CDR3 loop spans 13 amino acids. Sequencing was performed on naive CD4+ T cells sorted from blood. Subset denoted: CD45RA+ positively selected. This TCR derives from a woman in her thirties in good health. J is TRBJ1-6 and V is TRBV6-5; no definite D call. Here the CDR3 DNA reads TGTGCCAGCAGTAACAGTGATAATTCACCCCTCCACTTT. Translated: CASSNSDNSPLHF.